These T cell receptor beta chains were read from a single sample in a study of T cell clusters in autoimmune cytopenias. TCRdb reprocessed the multiplex PCR reads; each CDR3 protein has one entry and no DNA is given. Recorded for this sample: approximately 11,000 distinct CDR3 sequences. This same sample was also part of a study on T cell repertoires in aging, cancer and after chemotherapy.

Sample: peripheral blood. The receptors derive from a human donor in good health. CDR3s include the opening cysteine and the closing phenylalanine or tryptophan. The listing skips clone size in some rows; elsewhere it reads once, few, many or a size class.

medium-sized	TRBV19	TRBJ2-7	CASSIGQGYEQYF
NA	TRBV27	TRBJ1-6	CASSFSSLNSPLHF
NA	TRBV27	TRBJ2-3	CASSWSGLAGNTQYF
medium-sized	TRBV5-6	TRBJ2-1	CASGPPWGGEQFF
NA	TRBV12-3/TRBV12-4	TRBJ1-1	CASMGGRTWAEAFF
medium-sized	TRBV29-1	TRBJ2-6	CSVLSGRRSGANVLTF
NA	TRBV15	TRBJ2-1	CATSAQPLDEQFF
medium-sized	TRBV13	TRBJ2-5	CASSSRGPGETQYF
NA	TRBV5-6	TRBJ2-3	CASSRGSGRAEDTQYF
NA	TRBV18	TRBJ2-3	CASSPYPGPDTQYF
NA	TRBV29-1	TRBJ1-4	CSPGRGTGPPPTNEKLFF
NA	TRBV19	TRBJ2-1	CASTYRDSLGQFF
NA	TRBV5-5	TRBJ2-1	CASSIRRGLAGGNVYNEQFF
NA	TRBV6-5	TRBJ2-3	CASSYFGVSLASPQYF
NA	TRBV27	TRBJ2-2	CASSSGQGDRGELFF
NA	TRBV6-2/TRBV6-3	TRBJ1-2	CASSYDSNVGYTF
NA	TRBV6-2/TRBV6-3	TRBJ2-1	CASSYPSNEQFF
NA	TRBV30	TRBJ1-2	CAWSGDRDGLGYGYTF
NA	TRBV6-5	TRBJ1-1	CASSYGRGTEAFF
NA	TRBV19	TRBJ2-7	CASSMVFKIYEQYF
NA	TRBV6-5	TRBJ1-5	CASTPGQGYNQPQHF
NA	TRBV19	TRBJ1-3	CASSIRVWGDTIYF
NA	TRBV19	TRBJ1-5	CASSGKRTGQPQHF
NA	TRBV5-4	TRBJ2-7	CARSPFLHWTGGYYEQYF
NA	TRBV5-4	TRBJ2-2	CASSLTAPGELFF
NA	TRBV15	TRBJ1-6	CATSEPGSNSPLHF
NA	TRBV5-4	TRBJ1-6	CASSTGTGYSPLHF
NA	TRBV6-5	TRBJ2-7	CASSYSAGRIYEQYF
NA	TRBV19	TRBJ1-5	CASSILGQFGQPQHF
NA	TRBV27	TRBJ1-5	CASSGGWGNQPQHF
NA	TRBV19	TRBJ1-1	CASSIWTGPTPKTEAFF
NA	TRBV27	TRBJ2-2	CASSLDRGTLFF
NA	TRBV6-5	TRBJ2-2	CASRKTGERAGELFF
medium-sized	TRBV29-1	TRBJ2-7	CSVATGGEQYF
NA	TRBV5-4	TRBJ1-2	CASRDRAHGYTF
NA	TRBV29-1	TRBJ1-1	CTYTIVNTEAFF
NA	TRBV30	TRBJ1-1	CAWSTGTGAEAFF
NA	TRBV18	TRBJ2-5	CASLRAIQETQYF
medium-sized	TRBV29-1	TRBJ2-5	CSAKGGRGETQYF
NA	TRBV6-5	TRBJ1-4	CASSEQDALKLFF
medium-sized	TRBV29-1	TRBJ2-7	CSVETLAGGSYEQYF
NA	TRBV29-1	TRBJ1-4	CSVEGVHGANEKLFF
NA	TRBV5-6	TRBJ2-5	CASSPAGVETQYF
NA	TRBV6-5	TRBJ1-3	CASSRGPGSGNTIYF
NA	TRBV27	TRBJ1-1	CASAIRGGNTEAFF
NA	TRBV15	TRBJ1-3	CATSRVRTNSGNTIYF